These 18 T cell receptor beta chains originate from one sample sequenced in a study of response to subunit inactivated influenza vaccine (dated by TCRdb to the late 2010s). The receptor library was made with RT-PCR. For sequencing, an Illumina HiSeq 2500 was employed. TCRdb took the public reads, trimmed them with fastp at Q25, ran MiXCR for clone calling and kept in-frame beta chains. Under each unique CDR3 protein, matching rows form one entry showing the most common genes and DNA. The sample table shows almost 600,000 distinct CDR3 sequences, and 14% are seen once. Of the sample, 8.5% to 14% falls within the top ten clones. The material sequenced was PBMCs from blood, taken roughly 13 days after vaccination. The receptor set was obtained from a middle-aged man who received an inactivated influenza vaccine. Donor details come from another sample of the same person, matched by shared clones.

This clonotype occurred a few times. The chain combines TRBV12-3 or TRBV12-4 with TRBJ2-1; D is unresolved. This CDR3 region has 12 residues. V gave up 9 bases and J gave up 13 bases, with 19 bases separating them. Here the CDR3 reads CASFLQGEDQFF. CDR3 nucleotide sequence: TGTGCCAGTTTTCTTCAAGGTGAAGATCAGTTCTTC.

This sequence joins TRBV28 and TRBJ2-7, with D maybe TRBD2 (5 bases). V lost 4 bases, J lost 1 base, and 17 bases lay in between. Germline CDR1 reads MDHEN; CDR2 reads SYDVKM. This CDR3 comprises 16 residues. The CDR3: CASSSFIRRGSYEQYF. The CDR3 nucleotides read TGTGCCAGCAGTTCATTCATCCGACGGGGTTCCTACGAGCAGTACTTC.

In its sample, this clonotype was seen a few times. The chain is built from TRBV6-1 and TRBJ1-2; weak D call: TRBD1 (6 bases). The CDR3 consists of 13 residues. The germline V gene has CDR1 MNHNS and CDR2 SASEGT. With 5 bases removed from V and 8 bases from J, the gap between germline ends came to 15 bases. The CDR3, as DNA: TGTGCCAGCAGTCGGACAGCGCCGAGGGGCTACACCTTC. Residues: CASSRTAPRGYTF.

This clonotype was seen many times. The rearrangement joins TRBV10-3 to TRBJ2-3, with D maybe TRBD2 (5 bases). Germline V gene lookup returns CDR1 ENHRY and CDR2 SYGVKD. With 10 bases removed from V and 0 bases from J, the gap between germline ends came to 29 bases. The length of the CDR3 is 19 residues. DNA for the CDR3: TGTGCCACATTCCCTGTCGAGCGGCCGCGAATAGGGAGCACAGATACGCAGTATTTT. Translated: CATFPVERPRIGSTDTQYF.

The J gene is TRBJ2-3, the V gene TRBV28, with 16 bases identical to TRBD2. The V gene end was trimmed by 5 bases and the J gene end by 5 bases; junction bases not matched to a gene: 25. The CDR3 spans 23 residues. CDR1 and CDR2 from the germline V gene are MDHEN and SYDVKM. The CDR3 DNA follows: TGTGCCAGCAGTCTCGGGACAGCAAACATTGTGGGGACTAGCGGGAGGGCCCTAGATACGCAGTATTTT. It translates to CASSLGTANIVGTSGRALDTQYF.

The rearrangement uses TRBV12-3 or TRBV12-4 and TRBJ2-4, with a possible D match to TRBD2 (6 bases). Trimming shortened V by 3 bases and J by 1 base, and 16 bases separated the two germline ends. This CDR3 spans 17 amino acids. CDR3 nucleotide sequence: TGTGCCAGCAGTTTCCCGGACTATTACGGGGCCAAAAACATTCAGTACTTC. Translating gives CASSFPDYYGAKNIQYF.

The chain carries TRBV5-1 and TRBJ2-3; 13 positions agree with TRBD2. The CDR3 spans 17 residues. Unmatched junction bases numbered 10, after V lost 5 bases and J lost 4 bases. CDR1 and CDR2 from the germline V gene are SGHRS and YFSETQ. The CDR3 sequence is CASRGLAGQYRADTQYF. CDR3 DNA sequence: TGCGCCAGCAGGGGACTAGCGGGGCAATATAGGGCAGATACGCAGTATTTT.

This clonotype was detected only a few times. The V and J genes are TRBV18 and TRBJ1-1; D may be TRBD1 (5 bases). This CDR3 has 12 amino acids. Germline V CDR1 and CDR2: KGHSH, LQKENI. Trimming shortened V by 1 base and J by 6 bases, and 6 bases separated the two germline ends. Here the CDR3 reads CASSPRGAEAFF. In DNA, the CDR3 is TGTGCCAGCTCACCACGGGGCGCTGAAGCTTTCTTT.

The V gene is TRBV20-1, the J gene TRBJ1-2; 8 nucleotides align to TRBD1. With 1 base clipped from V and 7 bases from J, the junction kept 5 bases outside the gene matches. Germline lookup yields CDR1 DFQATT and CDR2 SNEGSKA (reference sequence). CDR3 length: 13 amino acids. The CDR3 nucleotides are TGCAGTGCTAGAGCCGGACAGGGCATTGGCTACACCTTC. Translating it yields CSARAGQGIGYTF.

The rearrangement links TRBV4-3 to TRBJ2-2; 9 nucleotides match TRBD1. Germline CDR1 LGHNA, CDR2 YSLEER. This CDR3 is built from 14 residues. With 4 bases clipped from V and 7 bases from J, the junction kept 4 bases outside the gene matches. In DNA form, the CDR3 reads TGCGCCAGCAGCCTCGGGACAGGGTTCGGGGAGCTGTTTTTT. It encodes CASSLGTGFGELFF.

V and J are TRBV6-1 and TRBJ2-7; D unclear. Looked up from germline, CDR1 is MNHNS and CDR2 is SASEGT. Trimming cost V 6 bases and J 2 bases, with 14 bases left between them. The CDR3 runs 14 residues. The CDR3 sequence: CASRQTVEPYEQYF. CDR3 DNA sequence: TGTGCCAGCAGACAAACGGTGGAACCCTACGAGCAGTACTTC.

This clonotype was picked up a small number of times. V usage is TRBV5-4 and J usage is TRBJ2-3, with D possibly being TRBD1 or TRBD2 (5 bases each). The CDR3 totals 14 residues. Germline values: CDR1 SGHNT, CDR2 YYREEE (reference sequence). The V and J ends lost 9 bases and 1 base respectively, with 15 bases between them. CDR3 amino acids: CATRAPGGTDTQYF. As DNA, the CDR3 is TGTGCCACCAGGGCGCCCGGGGGCACAGATACGCAGTATTTT.

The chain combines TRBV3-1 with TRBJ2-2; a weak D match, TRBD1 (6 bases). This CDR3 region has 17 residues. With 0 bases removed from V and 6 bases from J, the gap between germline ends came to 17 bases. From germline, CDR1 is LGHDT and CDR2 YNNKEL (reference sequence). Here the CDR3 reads CASSQDRGRFGAGELFF. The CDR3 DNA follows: TGTGCCAGCAGCCAAGACAGGGGAAGGTTTGGGGCCGGGGAGCTGTTTTTT.

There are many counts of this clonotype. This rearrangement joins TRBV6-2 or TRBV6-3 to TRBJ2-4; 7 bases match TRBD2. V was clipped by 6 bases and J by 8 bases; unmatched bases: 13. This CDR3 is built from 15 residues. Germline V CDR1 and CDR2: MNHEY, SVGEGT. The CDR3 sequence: CASRLRSGRGDIQYF. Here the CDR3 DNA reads TGTGCCAGCAGACTGAGGTCGGGGAGGGGAGACATTCAGTACTTC.

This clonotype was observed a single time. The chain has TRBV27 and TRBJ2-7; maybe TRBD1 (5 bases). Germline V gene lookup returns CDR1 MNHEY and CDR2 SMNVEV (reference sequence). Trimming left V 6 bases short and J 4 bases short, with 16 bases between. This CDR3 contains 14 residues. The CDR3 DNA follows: TGTGCCAGCAGATTGACAGTCGGAGCGTACGAGCAGTACTTC. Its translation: CASRLTVGAYEQYF.

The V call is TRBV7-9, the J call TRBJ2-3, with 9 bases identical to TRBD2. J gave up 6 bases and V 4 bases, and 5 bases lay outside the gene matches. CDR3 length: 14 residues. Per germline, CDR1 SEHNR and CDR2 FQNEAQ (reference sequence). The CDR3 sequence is CASSSLAGLDTQYF. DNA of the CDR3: TGTGCCAGCAGCTCACTAGCGGGCCTCGATACGCAGTATTTT.

The CDR3: CASSLAGGRATLLQWQFF. CDR3 nucleotides: TGTGCCAGCAGCTTAGCGGGTGGCCGGGCAACTTTACTCCAGTGGCAGTTCTTC. The chain links TRBV7-8 to TRBJ2-1; D is ambiguous. The germline V and J ends were trimmed by 0 bases and 12 bases, with 27 bases remaining between them. Germline loops: CDR1 SGHVS, CDR2 FQNEAQ. CDR3 length: 18 amino acids. The complete variable domain, with remaining parts taken from reference TRBV7-8 and TRBJ2-1, reads GAGVSQSPRYKVAKRGQDVALRCDPISGHVSLFWYQQALGQGPEFLTYFQNEAQLDKSGLPSDRFFAERPEGSVSTLKIQRTQQEDSAVYLCASSLAGGRATLLQWQFFGPGTRLTVL.

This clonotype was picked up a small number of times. The chain's CDR3 is CASSLVMWGSLIDGYTF. The CDR3, as DNA: TGTGCCAGCAGCTTGGTGATGTGGGGAAGTCTAATTGATGGCTACACCTTC. This chain joins TRBV5-5 and TRBJ1-2; no clear D. V lost 0 bases and J lost 6, with 21 bases in between. The CDR3 consists of 17 residues. Germline CDR1 is SGHKS and CDR2 is YYEKEE (reference sequence).